Listed here are 18 T cell receptor beta chains from one sample, sequenced in a study of blood T cell repertoires in COVID-19. Sequencing used immunoSEQ multiplex PCR; TCRdb keeps in-frame clones, though not all of them. The sample shows around 84,000 clones, around 81% of them seen only once. The material sequenced was peripheral blood. The receptors were gathered from a man aged 80 or over with active or convalescent COVID-19.

The genes are TRBV5-1 and TRBJ1-3; 7 bases agree with TRBD1. Per germline, CDR1 SGHRS and CDR2 YFSETQ. With 4 bases clipped from V and 3 bases from J, the junction kept 16 bases outside the gene matches. This CDR3 has 18 residues. This CDR3 reads CASSPQPATTGVGNTIYF. The CDR3, as DNA: TGCGCCAGCAGCCCGCAGCCAGCCACCACAGGGGTTGGAAACACCATATATTTT.

The rearrangement links TRBV23-1 to TRBJ1-5, with 8 bases identical to TRBD1. TRBV23-1 is assigned to the ORF class and has an uncertain function. This CDR3 comprises 15 residues. Trimming cost V 0 bases and J 7 bases; bases outside gene matches: 5. The CDR3, as DNA: TGCGCCAGCAGTCAATCGAGAGGGACAGGACAGCCCCAGCATTTT. Residues: CASSQSRGTGQPQHF.

The rearrangement uses TRBV7-9 and TRBJ2-3, with 9 bases identical to TRBD1. V lost 7 bases, J lost 1 base, and 15 bases stayed unmatched. Per the germline V gene, CDR1 is SEHNR and CDR2 is FQNEAQ (reference sequence). The CDR3 runs to 18 residues. CDR3 sequence (DNA): TGTGCCAGCACCCAACTGGGTGGGACAGGGCAGGGCACAGATACGCAGTATTTT. Amino acid sequence: CASTQLGGTGQGTDTQYF.

The gene calls are TRBV6-6 and TRBJ1-5; D perhaps matches TRBD1 (6 bases). Per germline, CDR1 MNHNY and CDR2 SVGAGI (reference sequence). The ends were cut back, 6 bases at V and 5 bases at J, with 17 bases in the middle. The CDR3 covers 15 residues. This CDR3 is CASSYSQGSYQPQHF. The DNA of the CDR3 is TGTGCCAGCAGCTATAGTCAGGGGTCGTATCAGCCCCAGCATTTT.

The chain couples TRBV19 to TRBJ2-6; D unresolved. Per germline, CDR1 LNHDA and CDR2 SQIVND (reference sequence). V lost 9 bases to trimming and J lost 0 bases, with 12 bases between them. The CDR3 runs to 15 residues. CDR3 nucleotide sequence: TGTGCCAGCAGAAACGCCGACTCTGGGGCCAACGTCCTGACTTTC. Translating it yields CASRNADSGANVLTF.

The chain has TRBV28 and TRBJ1-5; a possible D gene is TRBD1 (6 bases). Trimming shortened V by 4 bases and J by 4 bases, and 14 bases separated the two germline ends. CDR3 length equals 15 residues. CDR1 and CDR2 from the germline V gene are MDHEN and SYDVKM. The CDR3 DNA reads TGTGCCAGCAGTTCTGAGGGAGGGGGTAATCAGCCCCAGCATTTT. As protein: CASSSEGGGNQPQHF.

The chain is built from TRBV19 and TRBJ2-1, with 10 bases fitting TRBD2. The CDR3 sequence is 15 residues long. Per germline, CDR1 LNHDA and CDR2 SQIVND (reference sequence). V lost 5 bases to trimming and J lost 6 bases; unmatched junction nucleotides: 7. Here the CDR3 reads CASSARTSGSNEQFF. CDR3 nucleotides: TGTGCCAGTAGTGCCCGGACTAGCGGATCCAATGAGCAGTTCTTC.

This sequence joins TRBV9 and TRBJ2-5; D is perhaps TRBD2 (6 bases). The CDR3 has 15 amino acids. Germline CDR1 reads SGDLS; CDR2 reads YYNGEE. The germline V and J ends were trimmed by 4 bases and 0 bases, with 13 bases remaining between them. In nucleotides, the CDR3 is TGTGCCAGCAGCCCCTACGGAGGGGACCAAGAGACCCAGTACTTC. Encoded protein: CASSPYGGDQETQYF.

The rearrangement joins TRBV7-2 to TRBJ1-1, with TRBD1 as a possible D gene (6 bases). The V end was cut by 1 base, the J end by 3 bases, with 15 bases between. The CDR3 spans 16 residues. Germline V lookup: CDR1 SGHTA, CDR2 FQGNSA. CDR3 DNA sequence: TGTGCCAGCAGCTTAGGGCATCTACAGGGCTACACTGAAGCTTTCTTT. Its protein is CASSLGHLQGYTEAFF.

This rearrangement joins TRBV4-2 to TRBJ2-5, with D uncertain. The germline CDR1 and CDR2 sequences are LGHNA and YNFKEQ. The CDR3 has 14 amino acids. The V and J ends lost 1 base and 2 bases respectively, with 8 bases between them. This chain's CDR3 is CASSQATAQETQYF. DNA of the CDR3: TGTGCCAGCAGCCAAGCCACAGCACAAGAGACCCAGTACTTC.

The chain recombines TRBV7-9 with TRBJ2-2, with D unclear. Germline CDR1 is SEHNR and CDR2 is FQNEAQ (reference sequence). This CDR3 contains 13 residues. V shed 5 bases and J shed 1 base, with 5 bases lying between them. The CDR3 sequence: CASSPQNTGELFF. The CDR3 DNA sequence: TGTGCCAGCAGCCCCCAGAACACCGGGGAGCTGTTTTTT.

V is TRBV19 and J is TRBJ2-3, with 11 nucleotides matching TRBD2. Germline V gene lookup returns CDR1 LNHDA and CDR2 SQIVND (reference sequence). J gave up 5 bases and V 5 bases, and 12 bases lay outside the gene matches. The CDR3 has 17 residues. CDR3 DNA: TGTGCCAGTAGTGCGCGTAGCGGGGGGGCCGGGGTAGATACGCAGTATTTT. Translated, it gives CASSARSGGAGVDTQYF.

This chain joins TRBV7-8 and TRBJ2-4; 8 positions agree with TRBD1. The CDR3 loop spans 16 amino acids. The ends lost 2 bases at V and 4 bases at J; junction bases unmatched: 7. Germline CDR1 SGHVS, CDR2 FQNEAQ. The chain's CDR3 is CASSLPPGQEKNIQYF. Here the CDR3 DNA reads TGTGCCAGCAGCTTACCCCCGGGACAGGAAAAAAACATTCAGTACTTC.

The gene calls are TRBV28 and TRBJ1-2; TRBD1 is a possible D gene (6 bases). Looked up from germline, CDR1 is MDHEN and CDR2 is SYDVKM. The CDR3 has 13 residues. V gave up 3 bases and J gave up 4 bases, with 9 bases separating them. The CDR3 DNA reads as TGTGCCAGCAGTTTGGGGGGGCTCTATGGCTACACCTTC. This gives the protein CASSLGGLYGYTF.

This clone was counted between two and nine times. The CDR3 spells CASSLGGGVNYGYTF. The CDR3, as DNA: TGTGCCAGCAGCTTAGGAGGAGGGGTTAACTATGGCTACACCTTC. This chain uses TRBV11-3 with TRBJ1-2; D is perhaps TRBD1 (5 bases). Deletions cut 1 base from V and 1 base from J, with 10 bases between. In germline, CDR1 is SGHNT, CDR2 YENEEA. This CDR3 spans 15 amino acids.

A single count supports this clone. The CDR3 loop reads CASSLRGGQNQPQHF. CDR3 DNA sequence: TGCGCCAGCAGCCTTAGGGGGGGGCAGAATCAGCCCCAGCATTTT. The chain uses TRBV4-1 and TRBJ1-5, with D possibly matching TRBD1 (6 bases). Germline CDR1 is MGHRA and CDR2 is YSYEKL. The length of the CDR3 is 15 residues. Deletions cut 4 bases from V and 4 bases from J, with 14 bases between.

The chain couples TRBV3-1 (or the pseudogene TRBV3-2) to TRBJ1-2; D is unresolved. The V gene lost 2 bases and the J gene lost 4 bases, with 14 bases spanning the gap. CDR1 is LGHDT, CDR2 YNNKEL, per germline (reference sequence). The CDR3 covers 15 residues. The DNA of the CDR3 is TGTGCCAGCAGCCAACCTCCCCCGGGAAGCTATGGCTACACCTTC. Amino acid sequence: CASSQPPPGSYGYTF.

This sequence joins TRBV29-1 and TRBJ1-1; D might be TRBD1 (6 bases). This CDR3 is 14 amino acids long. V lost 3 bases and J lost 8, with 19 bases in between. Germline V gene lookup returns CDR1 SQVTM and CDR2 ANQGSEA. The CDR3 reads CSVEADRLLREAFF. CDR3 DNA sequence: TGCAGCGTTGAGGCCGACAGGCTCCTCCGGGAAGCTTTCTTT.